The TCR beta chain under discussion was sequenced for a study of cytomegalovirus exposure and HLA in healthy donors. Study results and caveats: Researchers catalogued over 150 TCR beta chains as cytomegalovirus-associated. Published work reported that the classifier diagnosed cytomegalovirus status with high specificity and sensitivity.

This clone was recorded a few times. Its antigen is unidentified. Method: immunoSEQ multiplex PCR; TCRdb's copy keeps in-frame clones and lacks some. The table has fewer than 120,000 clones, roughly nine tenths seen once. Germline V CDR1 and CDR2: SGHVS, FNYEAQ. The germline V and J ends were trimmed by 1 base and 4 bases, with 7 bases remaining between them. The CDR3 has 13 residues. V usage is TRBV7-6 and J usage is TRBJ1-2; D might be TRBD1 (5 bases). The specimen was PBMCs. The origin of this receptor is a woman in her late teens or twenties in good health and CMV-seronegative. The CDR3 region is CASSLGGAYGYTF. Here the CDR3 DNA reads TGTGCCAGCAGCTTAGGCGGGGCCTATGGCTACACCTTC.